This TCR beta chain stems from a study of cytomegalovirus exposure and HLA in healthy donors. In the PCR, 60 Vbeta and 13 Jbeta primers were used. Repertoires were generated with immunoSEQ multiplex PCR, while TCRdb's copy carries only in-frame clones and drops some. Of some 98,000 clones listed, around 67% were seen once; the top ten hold under 2.5%. CDR3 length: 17 amino acids. Trimming removed 6 bases at V and 1 base at J, with 18 bases between. Germline assignment: CDR1 MGHRA and CDR2 YSYEKL. Donors counted as nominally healthy when sampled, yet unrecorded immune exposures were likely. The source is a man aged 45-60 years in good health and CMV-seronegative. The sequencing input was PBMCs. The chain recombines TRBV4-1 with TRBJ2-2; D may be TRBD1 (6 bases). The CDR3 DNA follows: TGCGCCAGCAGTCGTGGCTGGGGGCTTGAGAACACCGGGGAGCTGTTTTTT. Translated, it gives CASSRGWGLENTGELFF.